The count of the clone carrying this T cell receptor (beta chain) is one. The data were taken from a study of OX40 agonist ivuxolimab in advanced cancers. This CDR3 comprises 14 residues. Germline-derived CDR1 and CDR2 are LNHDA and SQIVND (reference sequence). Trimming removed 4 bases from V and 3 bases from J, with 12 bases in between. Data came from immunoSEQ multiplex PCR; TCRdb stores just in-frame clones and leaves some out. The table shows 30,000 to 40,000 clones, with 70% to 90% occurring only once. The receptor's source is an adult with an advanced solid tumor such as melanoma, head and neck, liver or kidney cancer. Specimen: CD4+ or CD8+ T cells sorted from blood, collected in a trial of the OX40 agonist ivuxolimab. The gene calls are TRBV19 and TRBJ1-1; TRBD1 might be the D (5 bases). The CDR3 DNA follows: TGTGCCAGTAGTAAGGGTCTGGGGGACACTGAAGCTTTCTTT. This translates into CASSKGLGDTEAFF.